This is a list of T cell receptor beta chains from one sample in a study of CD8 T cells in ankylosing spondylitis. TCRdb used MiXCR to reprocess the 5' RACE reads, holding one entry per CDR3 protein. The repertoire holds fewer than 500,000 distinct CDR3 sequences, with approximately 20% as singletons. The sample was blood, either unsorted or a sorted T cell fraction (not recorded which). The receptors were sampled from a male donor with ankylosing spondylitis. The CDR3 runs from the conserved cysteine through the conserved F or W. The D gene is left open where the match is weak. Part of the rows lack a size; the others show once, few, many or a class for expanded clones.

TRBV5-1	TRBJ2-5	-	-	TGCGCCAGCAGGTTTGGGACACTACTACAAGAGACCCAGTACTTC	CASRFGTLLQETQYF
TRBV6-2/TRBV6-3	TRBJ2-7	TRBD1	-	TGTGCCAGCAGTTATACTCCGACAGGGGGGAACGAGCAGTACTTC	CASSYTPTGGNEQYF
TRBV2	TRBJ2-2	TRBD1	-	TGTGCCAGCAGTGGACAGGGGATCGCGAACACCGGGGAGCTGTTTTTT	CASSGQGIANTGELFF
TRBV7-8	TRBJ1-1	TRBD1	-	TGTGCCAGTAGCCCTGACAGGGGGCGGACTGAAGCTTTCTTT	CASSPDRGRTEAFF
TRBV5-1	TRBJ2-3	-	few	TGCGCCAGCAGCTCCCGGACAGATAGCACAGATACGCAGTATTTT	CASSSRTDSTDTQYF
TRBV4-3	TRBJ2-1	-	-	TGCGCCAGCAGCCAAGATCTTGGGTCCAGAGAGACCCCACAGTTCTTC	CASSQDLGSRETPQFF
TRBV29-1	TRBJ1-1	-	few	TGCAGCGTTGAAGGGGGCAGGGACACTGAAGCTTTCTTT	CSVEGGRDTEAFF
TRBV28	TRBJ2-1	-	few	TGTGCCAGCACCGAGGGTGGCTTAGGGTTCAGTGAGCAGTTCTTC	CASTEGGLGFSEQFF
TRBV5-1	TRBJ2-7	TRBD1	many	TGCGCCAGCAGCTTAGGACAGGGGGCGTACGAGCAGTACTTC	CASSLGQGAYEQYF
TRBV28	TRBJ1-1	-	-	TGTGCCAGCAGTGGGGGGCGGTACACTGAAGCTTTCTTT	CASSGGRYTEAFF
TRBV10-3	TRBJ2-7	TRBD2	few	TGTGCCATCAAGCTAGCGGGAGGAACCTACGAGCAGTACTTC	CAIKLAGGTYEQYF
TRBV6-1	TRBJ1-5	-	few	TGTGCCAGCAGGAGGACGGAGCAGCCCCAGCATTTT	CASRRTEQPQHF
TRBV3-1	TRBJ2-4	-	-	TGTGCCAGCAGCTTTCAGACAGGCAAAAACATTCAGTACTTC	CASSFQTGKNIQYF
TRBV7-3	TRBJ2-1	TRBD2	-	TGTGCCAGCAGCTTAGATAAGACGGGAGGGCGGGAGCAGTTCTTC	CASSLDKTGGREQFF
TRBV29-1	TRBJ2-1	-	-	TGCAGCGGGAGGGGGCTTAACAATGAGCAGTTCTTC	CSGRGLNNEQFF
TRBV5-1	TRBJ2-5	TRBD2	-	TGCGCCAGCAGCTTGAGCGGGAGGGCTAGTAGGGAGACCCAGTACTTC	CASSLSGRASRETQYF
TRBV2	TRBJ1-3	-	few	TGTGCCAGCAGTGAACTTGGAAACACCATATATTTT	CASSELGNTIYF
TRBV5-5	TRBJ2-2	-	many	TGTGCCAGCAGCCCGCCGGAGTGGAACACCGGGGAGCTGTTTTTT	CASSPPEWNTGELFF
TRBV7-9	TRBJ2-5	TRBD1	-	TGTGCCAGCACAACACAGGGGATTGAGACCCAGTACTTC	CASTTQGIETQYF
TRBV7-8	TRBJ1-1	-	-	TGTGCCAGCAGCCCCGCCGGGAGAGAAGCTTTCTTT	CASSPAGREAFF
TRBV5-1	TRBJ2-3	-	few	TGCGCCAGCAGCCCCAGACGGCCTTCTTCCCAATTCACAGATACGCAGTATTTT	CASSPRRPSSQFTDTQYF
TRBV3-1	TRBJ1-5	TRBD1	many	TGTGCCAGCAGCCAAGGGGGACAGCGGAATCAGCCCCAGCATTTT	CASSQGGQRNQPQHF
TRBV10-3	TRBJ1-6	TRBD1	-	TGTGCCTCAGGACAGGGGGCAGGGTCACCCCTCCACTTT	CASGQGAGSPLHF
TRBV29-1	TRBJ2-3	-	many	TGCAGCGTTGAAGATCTCGAACTAGGGTCCTCTAGCACAGATACGCAGTATTTT	CSVEDLELGSSSTDTQYF
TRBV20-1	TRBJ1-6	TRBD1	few	TGCAGTGCCATACAGGGGACAGGAGATTCACCCCTCCACTTT	CSAIQGTGDSPLHF
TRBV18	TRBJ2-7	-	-	TGTGCCAGACCGGGGCAGGGGACCTACGAGCAGTACTTC	CARPGQGTYEQYF
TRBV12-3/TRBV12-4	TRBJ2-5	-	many	TGTGCCAGCAGTTTAATAGAGACCCAGTACTTC	CASSLIETQYF
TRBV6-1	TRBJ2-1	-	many	TGTGCCAGCATCTCCGTTGGACTGAGCAATGAGCAGTTCTTC	CASISVGLSNEQFF
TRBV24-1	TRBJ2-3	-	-	TGTGCCACCAGTGATTCTCCTGGACTGTCAGATACGCAGTATTTT	CATSDSPGLSDTQYF
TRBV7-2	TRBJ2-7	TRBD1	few	TGTGCCAGCAGCTGGACAGGGGGCTCGACCTACGAGCAGTACTTC	CASSWTGGSTYEQYF
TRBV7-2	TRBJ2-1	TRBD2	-	TGTGCCAGCAGCTTGGCTAGCGGGAGTTTTAATGAGCAGTTCTTC	CASSLASGSFNEQFF
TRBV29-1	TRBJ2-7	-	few	TGCAGCGTGGGGCGGGGACGCCGCTCCTACGAGCAGTACTTC	CSVGRGRRSYEQYF
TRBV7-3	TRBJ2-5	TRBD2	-	TGTGCCAGCAGCTTAGGGGGACTAGCGGGTCGTCAAGAGACCCAGTACTTC	CASSLGGLAGRQETQYF
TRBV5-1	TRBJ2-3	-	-	TGCGCCAGCAGCTTGGATGGGGTTGTCGGCGCAGATACGCAGTATTTT	CASSLDGVVGADTQYF
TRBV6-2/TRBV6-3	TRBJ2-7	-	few	TGTGCCAGCAGTTACGACGGCGACCCCTACGAGCAGTACTTC	CASSYDGDPYEQYF
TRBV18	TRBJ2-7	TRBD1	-	TGTGCCAGCTCGAATACAGGGGCCGTAGACGAGCAGTACTTC	CASSNTGAVDEQYF
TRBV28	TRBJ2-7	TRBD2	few	TGTGCCAGCAGTTTATCCCCAGCGGGAGGGGGGCGATACGAGCAGTACTTC	CASSLSPAGGGRYEQYF
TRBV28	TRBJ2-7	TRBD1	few	TGTGCCAGCAGTCCACCGGGACAGGTCTACGAGCAGTACTTC	CASSPPGQVYEQYF
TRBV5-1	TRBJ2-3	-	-	TGCGCCAGCAGCGATTGGGGGACCCCGGGGACAGATACGCAGTATTTT	CASSDWGTPGTDTQYF
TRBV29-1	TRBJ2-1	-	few	TGCAGCGCCAGGGGGGGGGAAAGGGCCTACAATGAGCAGTTCTTC	CSARGGERAYNEQFF
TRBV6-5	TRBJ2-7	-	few	TGTGCCAGCAGTTACTACGGGGGTAGGGTCCACGAGCAGTACTTC	CASSYYGGRVHEQYF
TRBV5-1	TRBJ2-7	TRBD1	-	TGCGCCAGCAGCTGGGGACAGACCTACGAGCAGTACTTC	CASSWGQTYEQYF
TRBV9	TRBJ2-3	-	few	TGTGCCAGCAGCGTAGATTTGCAGGGATCCACAGATACGCAGTATTTT	CASSVDLQGSTDTQYF
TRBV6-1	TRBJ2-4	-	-	TGTGCCAGCACCTTCCCCGGCGACATTCAGTACTTC	CASTFPGDIQYF
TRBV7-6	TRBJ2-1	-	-	TGTGCCAGCAGCTTGGGAGGGGGGCTAAATTACAATGAGCAGTTCTTC	CASSLGGGLNYNEQFF
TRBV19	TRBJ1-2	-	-	TGTGCCAGTAAAATTCAAACGGGACATGGCTACACCTTC	CASKIQTGHGYTF
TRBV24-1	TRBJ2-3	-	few	TGTGCCACCTCGGGACCTGCCAACCGTGCTAGCACAGATACGCAGTATTTT	CATSGPANRASTDTQYF
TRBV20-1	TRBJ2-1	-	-	TGCAGTGCCCCCCGGCGGGCGGATGAGCAGTTCTTC	CSAPRRADEQFF
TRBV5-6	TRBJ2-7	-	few	TGTGCCAGCAGCCGGGACATCCCGGCCCACGAGCAGTACTTC	CASSRDIPAHEQYF
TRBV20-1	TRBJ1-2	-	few	TGCAGTGCTAGAGGGACAGCCAATGGCTACACCTTC	CSARGTANGYTF
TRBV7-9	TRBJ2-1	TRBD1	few	TGTGCCAGCAGCACGGGACAGGGGGGCTACAATGAGCAGTTCTTC	CASSTGQGGYNEQFF
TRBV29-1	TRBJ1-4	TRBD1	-	TGCAGCGTTACCGTGACAGGGGGTAATGAAAAACTGTTTTTT	CSVTVTGGNEKLFF
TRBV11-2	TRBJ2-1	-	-	TGTGCCAGCAGAATAGGGTTTAGGTCCCAAGGGTACAATGAGCAGTTCTTC	CASRIGFRSQGYNEQFF